This T cell receptor (beta chain) was profiled in a study of PD-1 blockade in classical Hodgkin lymphoma. Produced via immunoSEQ multiplex PCR; TCRdb's table is partial and in-frame only. Here the sample spans thousands of clones, more than 85% being singletons. This clone was observed a handful of times. Its antigen is not known. The sample's time point: newly diagnosed, previously untreated cHL patient sample. The investigators isolated CD8+ T cells from thawed PBMCs using magnetic negative selection. Study observations and caveats: Newly diagnosed patients had baseline TCR diversity that was reportedly lower than that of healthy donors.

This CDR3 contains 15 residues. J lost 0 bases, V lost 7 bases, and 4 bases had no gene match. The germline gives CDR1 MNHNS, CDR2 SASEGT. This clonotype originated in a human donor with classical Hodgkin lymphoma. The specimen was CD8+ T cells from blood. V and J are TRBV6-1 and TRBJ2-3; TRBD2 agrees at 10 bases. This CDR3 reads CASTWTSGSTDTQYF. The DNA for the CDR3 is TGTGCCAGCACCTGGACTAGCGGTAGCACAGATACGCAGTATTTT.